These T cell receptor beta chains were read from a single sample in a study of blood T cell repertoires in COVID-19. Here immunoSEQ multiplex PCR was the method, and the copy in TCRdb shows in-frame clones only, minus some. The table records under 300,000 clones, more than 70% of them present only once. The sequenced sample consisted of peripheral blood. These receptor sequences come from a man older than 75 with acute or convalescent COVID-19. CDR3s include the opening cysteine and the closing phenylalanine or tryptophan. The D gene is left open where the match is weak. Rows may omit the clone size; those that give it use once, few, many or a size class.

D	V	J	size	CDR3	DNA
.	TRBV5-1	TRBJ1-3	.	CASRQEGNTIYF	TGCGCCAGCAGACAGGAAGGAAACACCATATATTTT
TRBD2	TRBV6-5	TRBJ2-5	.	CASSRGLPIQETQYF	TGTGCCAGCAGCCGGGGACTACCCATACAAGAGACCCAGTACTTC
TRBD1	TRBV6-6	TRBJ1-1	few	CASSYSGQGSKAFF	TGTGCCAGCAGTTACTCTGGACAGGGTAGTAAAGCTTTCTTT
.	TRBV2	TRBJ2-2	.	CASSPQGRAGGELFF	TGTGCCAGCAGTCCTCAGGGCCGCGCGGGAGGGGAGCTGTTTTTT
TRBD1	TRBV6-1	TRBJ1-2	.	CASSAPGTGQTYGYTF	TGTGCCAGCAGTGCCCCTGGGACAGGGCAGACCTATGGCTACACCTTC
TRBD1	TRBV5-1	TRBJ2-2	.	CASSLVPFTGTGRTGELFF	TGCGCCAGCAGCTTGGTCCCGTTTACCGGGACAGGGCGGACCGGGGAGCTGTTTTTT
TRBD1	TRBV5-1	TRBJ2-7	few	CASSPQTGDVEQYF	TGCGCCAGCAGCCCCCAGACAGGGGACGTCGAGCAGTACTTC
TRBD1	TRBV7-2	TRBJ1-2	.	CASSPWTGEGSGYTF	TGTGCCAGCAGCCCCTGGACAGGGGAGGGTAGTGGCTACACCTTC
TRBD1	TRBV2	TRBJ1-2	.	CASSGTGFGYTF	TGTGCCAGCAGCGGGACAGGTTTTGGCTACACCTTC
.	TRBV5-1	TRBJ1-1	.	CASSLETVRTEAFF	TGCGCCAGCAGCTTGGAGACAGTCAGGACTGAAGCTTTCTTT
.	TRBV23-1	TRBJ1-3	.	CASSQSPSSGNTIYF	TGCGCCAGCAGTCAATCCCCCAGCTCTGGAAACACCATATATTTT
TRBD1	TRBV7-2	TRBJ2-4	.	CASSSDRVPINIQYF	TGTGCCAGCAGCTCCGACAGGGTTCCGATTAACATTCAGTACTTC
TRBD2	TRBV6-5	TRBJ2-5	.	CATEKLAFQETQYF	TGTGCCACCGAGAAACTAGCGTTCCAAGAGACCCAGTACTTC
.	TRBV23-1	TRBJ2-1	.	CASINEQFF	TGCGCCAGTATCAATGAGCAGTTCTTC
TRBD2	TRBV28	TRBJ2-7	.	CASSLSLAGAYEQYF	TGTGCCAGCAGTTTAAGCCTAGCGGGAGCCTACGAGCAGTACTTC
TRBD1	TRBV28	TRBJ1-2	.	CASSLEATGGDGYTF	TGTGCCAGCAGTTTAGAGGCGACAGGGGGGGACGGCTACACCTTC
TRBD2	TRBV19	TRBJ2-1	.	CASSIVGLGTSGSGEQFF	TGTGCCAGTAGTATAGTCGGTTTGGGAACTAGCGGGAGTGGTGAGCAGTTCTTC
.	TRBV10-3	TRBJ1-1	.	CAISENSLNTEAFF	TGTGCCATCAGTGAGAACTCGTTGAACACTGAAGCTTTCTTT
TRBD1	TRBV18	TRBJ2-1	.	CASSPWTGSSLSYNEQFF	TGTGCCAGCTCACCTTGGACAGGATCATCACTGTCCTACAATGAGCAGTTCTTC
.	TRBV5-4	TRBJ2-1	.	CASSLDGFNNEQFF	TGTGCCAGCAGCTTGGACGGGTTCAACAATGAGCAGTTCTTC
.	TRBV9	TRBJ2-5	.	CASSPRTRDTQETQYF	TGTGCCAGCAGCCCCCGTACCCGGGACACACAAGAGACCCAGTACTTC
TRBD2	TRBV28	TRBJ2-7	.	CASSLIAGVYEQYF	TGTGCCAGCAGCTTAATAGCGGGGGTCTACGAGCAGTACTTC